A single sample gave rise to the 28 T cell receptor beta chains below, sequenced in a study of blood T cell repertoires in COVID-19. Assay used: immunoSEQ multiplex PCR; TCRdb lists only in-frame clones, some missing. Among about 240,000 clones listed, roughly 86% were seen once. Sequenced: peripheral blood. All receptors come from a woman in her seventies with active or convalescent COVID-19.

The chain employs TRBV19 and TRBJ2-7, with D perhaps TRBD2 (7 bases). Looked up from germline, CDR1 is LNHDA and CDR2 is SQIVND (reference sequence). The V gene lost 0 bases and the J gene lost 1 base, with 19 bases spanning the gap. There are 18 residues in the CDR3. The CDR3: CASSIDQQSGEGSYEQYF. The CDR3 DNA follows: TGTGCCAGTAGTATAGATCAACAGTCAGGGGAGGGATCCTACGAGCAGTACTTC.

Notes on this clone: Additional DNA sequences in this sample encode the identical CDR3. The chain recombines TRBV7-9 with TRBJ2-3, with D unresolved. This CDR3 contains 14 residues. Germline V gives CDR1 SEHNR, CDR2 FQNEAQ (reference sequence). Trimming left V 3 bases short and J 0 bases short, with 7 bases between. CDR3 protein: CASSLSGSTDTQYF. The CDR3 DNA reads TGTGCCAGCAGCTTGTCCGGGAGCACAGATACGCAGTATTTT.

DNA of the CDR3: TGTGCCAGCAGTAACACAGGGGTAGGGCCCTCACCCCTCCACTTT. This translates into CASSNTGVGPSPLHF. The rearrangement joins TRBV6-2 or TRBV6-3 to TRBJ1-6, with 7 bases fitting TRBD1. The CDR3 is 15 amino acids. V trimming: 5 bases; J trimming: 10 bases; junction bases outside the gene matches: 11. The germline gives CDR1 MNHEY, CDR2 SVGEGT.

The chain carries TRBV4-3 and TRBJ1-2; 9 nucleotides agree with TRBD1. The V segment lost 0 bases and the J segment 7 bases; nucleotides outside the gene matches: 12. CDR1 LGHNA and CDR2 YSLEER come from the germline V gene. The CDR3 is 17 residues long. As DNA, the CDR3 is TGCGCCAGCAGCCAAGATCGGGACAGGGTAAGAGGTCGTGGCTACACCTTC. Its protein product is CASSQDRDRVRGRGYTF.

The chain couples TRBV2 to TRBJ2-7, with TRBD1 matching 7 bases. The CDR3 is 13 amino acids. Trimming at V came to 7 bases and at J to 3 bases, leaving 6 bases not matched to a gene. Germline values: CDR1 SNHLY, CDR2 FYNNEI. The CDR3 coding sequence is TGTGCCAGCAAGGGACAGCGAAACTACGAGCAGTACTTC. The encoded protein is CASKGQRNYEQYF.

This clone appeared a single time. The chain joins TRBV4-3 to TRBJ2-2; maybe TRBD2 (6 bases). This CDR3 has 13 amino acids. Germline CDR1 and CDR2: LGHNA and YSLEER. Trimming cost V 3 bases and J 8 bases, with 10 bases left between them. The CDR3 nucleotides are TGCGCCAGCAGCCACCGACGGGGGGGGGAGCTGTTTTTT. It codes for CASSHRRGGELFF.

The rearrangement joins TRBV24-1 to TRBJ2-5, with D possibly matching TRBD2 (5 bases). The CDR3 extends over 13 amino acids. Germline V gene sequence: CDR1 KGHDR, CDR2 SFDVKD. The V end was cut by 7 bases, the J end by 2 bases, with 10 bases between. The CDR3 sequence is CATRDSKQETQYF. The CDR3 DNA reads TGTGCCACCAGGGACTCTAAGCAAGAGACCCAGTACTTC.

The chain joins TRBV9 to TRBJ2-2; D possibly corresponds to TRBD2 (5 bases). Germline-derived CDR1 and CDR2 are SGDLS and YYNGEE. V was clipped by 5 bases and J by 8 bases, with 10 bases between them. The CDR3 runs 12 residues. Here the CDR3 DNA reads TGTGCCAGCAGGCTCCGGGAAGGGGAGCTGTTTTTT. Its protein is CASRLREGELFF.

In its sample, this clone was seen a few times. The rearrangement links TRBV6-1 to TRBJ1-6, with D unresolved. Trimming cost V 3 bases and J 7 bases, with 10 bases left between them. Per germline, CDR1 MNHNS and CDR2 SASEGT. The CDR3 loop spans 14 amino acids. This CDR3 reads CASSDYGSNSPLHF. The CDR3 DNA reads TGTGCCAGCAGTGATTACGGGAGCAATTCACCCCTCCACTTT.

The genes are TRBV7-9 and TRBJ2-5; D is ambiguous. From germline, CDR1 is SEHNR and CDR2 FQNEAQ (reference sequence). This CDR3 spans 12 amino acids. The V end lost 3 bases, the J end lost 4 bases, and 6 bases lay between the germline ends. The CDR3 DNA reads as TGTGCCAGCAGCTTCCCCATAGAGACCCAGTACTTC. Its protein product is CASSFPIETQYF.

For the CDR3, the DNA is TGTGCCAGCTCACCACCTACCCCGTCCAGGACCCAGTACTTC. This codes for CASSPPTPSRTQYF. This chain connects TRBV18 to TRBJ2-5; D is unclear. Germline assignment: CDR1 KGHSH and CDR2 LQKENI. V was pared by 0 bases and J by 7 bases, with 12 bases between. The CDR3 has 14 amino acids.

The V and J genes are TRBV9 and TRBJ2-6, with TRBD2 matching 7 bases. The V gene end was trimmed by 7 bases and the J gene end by 0 bases; junction bases not matched to a gene: 19. CDR1 and CDR2 from the germline V gene are SGDLS and YYNGEE. CDR3 size: 20 residues. The CDR3 region has the DNA TGTGCCAGCGGAGGACGCCAAGACGGCGGGGGAAGCTCTGGGGCCAACGTCCTGACTTTC. Translated, it gives CASGGRQDGGGSSGANVLTF. Full variable domain (missing parts from reference TRBV9 and TRBJ2-6): DSGVTQTPKHLITATGQRVTLRCSPRSGDLSVYWYQQSLDQGLQFLIQYYNGEERAKGNILERFSAQQFPDLHSELNLSSLELGDSALYFCASGGRQDGGGSSGANVLTFGAGSRLTVL.

The CDR3 here is CASSLVGGTGEYGYTF. The CDR3 DNA sequence: TGCGCCAGCAGCTTGGTAGGCGGGACAGGGGAGTATGGCTACACCTTC. The chain links TRBV5-1 to TRBJ1-2; 10 bases map to TRBD1. The V gene end was trimmed by 0 bases and the J gene end by 5 bases; junction bases not matched to a gene: 7. The CDR3 contains 16 residues. Germline-derived CDR1 and CDR2 are SGHRS and YFSETQ.

This chain joins TRBV18 and TRBJ1-4; 7 bases map to TRBD1. The germline V gene encodes CDR1 KGHSH and CDR2 LQKENI. The CDR3 is 14 residues long. The V gene end was trimmed by 3 bases and the J gene end by 10 bases; junction bases not matched to a gene: 8. The CDR3 is CASSPPAAGGKLFF. CDR3 DNA: TGTGCCAGCTCACCCCCGGCGGCAGGGGGAAAACTGTTTTTT.

The gene calls are TRBV6-5 and TRBJ1-2, with D uncertain. The germline V gene encodes CDR1 MNHEY and CDR2 SVGAGI. CDR3 size: 14 residues. V lost 2 bases, J lost 1 base, and 8 bases lay in between. The CDR3 DNA is TGTGCCAGCAGTTACCGGAGAGTTAACTATGGCTACACCTTC. Translating it yields CASSYRRVNYGYTF.

This clone has a handful of counts. V is TRBV7-2 and J is TRBJ1-1; the D gene is possibly TRBD1 (5 bases). V was trimmed by 0 bases and J by 5 bases, leaving 10 bases between them. There are 14 residues in the CDR3. Germline CDR1 is SGHTA and CDR2 is FQGNSA. CDR3 coding DNA: TGTGCCAGCAGCTTAGCGGGGCTCAAAACTGAAGCTTTCTTT. Protein: CASSLAGLKTEAFF.

This clone occurred once. In DNA, the CDR3 is TGTGCCAGCAGTGGACGGAGGGATCAGCCCCAGCATTTT. Its protein product is CASSGRRDQPQHF. The V and J genes are TRBV2 and TRBJ1-5; no definite D call. The CDR3 is made up of 13 amino acids. The germline V gene encodes CDR1 SNHLY and CDR2 FYNNEI. V lost 4 bases, J lost 5 bases, and 9 bases lay in between.

CDR3 coding DNA: TGTGCCAGCAGCTTAATAGAACCACTACCTTCAAGCTCCTACAATGAGCAGTTCTTC. Encoded protein: CASSLIEPLPSSSYNEQFF. This sequence joins TRBV7-2 and TRBJ2-1; D is unresolved. The V and J ends lost 2 bases and 0 bases respectively, with 20 bases between them. The CDR3 is 19 amino acids. Germline V gives CDR1 SGHTA, CDR2 FQGNSA.

The chain is built from TRBV19 and TRBJ1-1; TRBD1 agrees at 9 bases. The CDR3 is made up of 15 amino acids. Trimming took 7 bases from V and 1 from J; bases not matched to a gene: 7. CDR1 LNHDA and CDR2 SQIVND come from the germline V gene (reference sequence). The CDR3: CASILGQGGNTEAFF. The CDR3 bases are TGTGCCAGTATATTGGGACAGGGAGGGAACACTGAAGCTTTCTTT. The variable domain in full, completed from reference TRBV19 and TRBJ1-1, reads DGGITQSPKYLFRKEGQNVTLSCEQNLNHDAMYWYRQDPGQGLRLIYYSQIVNDFQKGDIAEGYSVSREKKESFPLTVTSAQKNPTAFYLCASILGQGGNTEAFFGQGTRLTVV.

This clone occurred once. This chain uses TRBV11-3 with TRBJ1-2; D is possibly TRBD1 (5 bases). Looked up from germline, CDR1 is SGHNT and CDR2 is YENEEA. This CDR3 is 13 amino acids long. Trimming removed 5 bases from V and 6 bases from J, with 13 bases in between. The CDR3 sequence: CASSLSGGDGYTF. As DNA, the CDR3 is TGTGCCAGCAGCCTATCCGGAGGGGATGGCTACACCTTC.

V and J are TRBV27 and TRBJ1-6; 7 nucleotides align to TRBD1. The CDR3 runs 17 residues. Germline V gives CDR1 MNHEY, CDR2 SMNVEV (reference sequence). The V and J ends lost 4 bases and 4 bases, in that order; junction bases with no gene match: 10. CDR3 region: CASSSPYGTAYNSPLHF. The DNA for the CDR3 is TGTGCCAGCAGTTCCCCTTACGGGACAGCTTATAATTCACCCCTCCACTTT.

This clone was picked up a small number of times. V and J are TRBV21-1 and TRBJ1-1. TRBV21-1 is termed a pseudogene. The CDR3 runs to 18 residues. The CDR3 sequence is CASPSWAWCGGVITEAFF. DNA for the CDR3: TGTGCCAGTCCGTCTTGGGCGTGGTGTGGCGGGGTGATCACTGAAGCTTTCTTT.

Written as DNA, the CDR3 is TGTGCCAGTAGTATGTTAAGCGCAGATACGCAGTATTTT. This encodes CASSMLSADTQYF. The chain couples TRBV19 to TRBJ2-3, with D hard to call. From germline, CDR1 is LNHDA and CDR2 SQIVND (reference sequence). The CDR3 length is 13 residues. V gave up 3 bases and J gave up 4 bases, with 8 bases separating them. The variable domain in full, completed from reference TRBV19 and TRBJ2-3, reads DGGITQSPKYLFRKEGQNVTLSCEQNLNHDAMYWYRQDPGQGLRLIYYSQIVNDFQKGDIAEGYSVSREKKESFPLTVTSAQKNPTAFYLCASSMLSADTQYFGPGTRLTVL.

This rearrangement joins TRBV4-3 to TRBJ1-2, with TRBD1 identical over 8 bases. Germline V gene lookup returns CDR1 LGHNA and CDR2 YSLEER. V was clipped by 1 base and J by 8 bases; unmatched bases: 12. This CDR3 spans 16 amino acids. In DNA, the CDR3 is TGCGCCAGCAGCCAAGCTAGGGCAGGGGGCGCACCGGGCTACACCTTC. As protein: CASSQARAGGAPGYTF.

The chain is built from TRBV10-1 and TRBJ2-1, with 7 bases identical to TRBD1. The CDR3 covers 15 residues. Germline V CDR1 and CDR2: WNHNN, SYGVQD (reference sequence). The V and J ends lost 5 bases and 6 bases, in that order; junction bases with no gene match: 10. This chain's CDR3 is CASSRSGGRGNEQFF. The CDR3 nucleotides are TGCGCCAGCAGTCGTTCAGGGGGAAGGGGCAATGAGCAGTTCTTC.

V gene TRBV7-2 combines with J gene TRBJ1-5; possible D gene TRBD1, 5 bases. Per the germline V gene, CDR1 is SGHTA and CDR2 is FQGNSA. CDR3 size: 16 residues. The V gene lost 4 bases and the J gene lost 1 base, with 14 bases spanning the gap. The CDR3 here is CASSSRALGSNQPQHF. The CDR3, as DNA: TGTGCCAGCAGCTCCAGGGCCCTCGGGAGCAATCAGCCCCAGCATTTT.

V is TRBV6-5 and J is TRBJ1-1, with 7 bases matching TRBD1. Trimming cost V 7 bases and J 4 bases; bases outside gene matches: 12. There are 15 residues in the CDR3. Germline lookup yields CDR1 MNHEY and CDR2 SVGAGI. The CDR3 is CASTGDSHQSTEAFF. As DNA, the CDR3 is TGTGCCAGCACCGGGGACAGCCACCAGAGCACTGAAGCTTTCTTT.

The chain joins TRBV19 to TRBJ2-1, with a possible D match to TRBD2 (7 bases). The V and J ends lost 8 bases and 4 bases respectively, with 18 bases between them. The length of the CDR3 is 15 residues. Germline CDR1 and CDR2: LNHDA and SQIVND (reference sequence). The CDR3 here is CASSLGGTPYNEQFF. As DNA, the CDR3 is TGTGCCAGTTCCTTGGGAGGGACACCGTACAATGAGCAGTTCTTC. Using reference TRBV19 and TRBJ2-1 for the parts outside the CDR3, the full variable domain is DGGITQSPKYLFRKEGQNVTLSCEQNLNHDAMYWYRQDPGQGLRLIYYSQIVNDFQKGDIAEGYSVSREKKESFPLTVTSAQKNPTAFYLCASSLGGTPYNEQFFGPGTRLTVL.